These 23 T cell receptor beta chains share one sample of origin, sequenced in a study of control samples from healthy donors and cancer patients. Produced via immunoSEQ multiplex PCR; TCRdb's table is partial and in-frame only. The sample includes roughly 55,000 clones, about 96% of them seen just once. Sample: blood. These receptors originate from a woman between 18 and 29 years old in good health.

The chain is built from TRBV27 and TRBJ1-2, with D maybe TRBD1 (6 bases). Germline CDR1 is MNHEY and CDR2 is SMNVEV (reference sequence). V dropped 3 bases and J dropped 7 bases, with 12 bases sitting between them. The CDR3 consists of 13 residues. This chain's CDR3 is CASSFSGAGGYTF. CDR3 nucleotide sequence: TGTGCCAGCAGTTTTTCAGGGGCGGGTGGCTACACCTTC.

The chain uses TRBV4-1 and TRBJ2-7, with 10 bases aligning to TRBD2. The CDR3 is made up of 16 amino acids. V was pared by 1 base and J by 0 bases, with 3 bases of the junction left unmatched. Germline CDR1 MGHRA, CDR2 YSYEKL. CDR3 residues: CASSQGTSGPSYEQYF. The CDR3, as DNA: TGCGCCAGCAGCCAAGGGACTAGCGGACCCTCCTACGAGCAGTACTTC.

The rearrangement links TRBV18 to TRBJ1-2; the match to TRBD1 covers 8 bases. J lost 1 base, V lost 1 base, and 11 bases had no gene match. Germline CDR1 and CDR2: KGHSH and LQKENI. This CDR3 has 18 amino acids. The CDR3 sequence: CASSPLGAGTGRNYGYTF. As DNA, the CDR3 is TGTGCCAGCTCACCACTAGGGGCCGGGACAGGACGTAACTATGGCTACACCTTC.

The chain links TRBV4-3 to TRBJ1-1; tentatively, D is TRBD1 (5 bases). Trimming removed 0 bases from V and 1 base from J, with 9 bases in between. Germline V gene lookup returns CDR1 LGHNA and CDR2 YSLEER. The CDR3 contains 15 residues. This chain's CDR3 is CASSQDGGWNTEAFF. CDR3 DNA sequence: TGCGCCAGCAGCCAAGATGGGGGGTGGAACACTGAAGCTTTCTTT.

CDR3 amino acids: CASSLAVAGTEAFF. CDR3 DNA: TGTGCCAGCAGCTTAGCTGTAGCGGGGACTGAAGCTTTCTTT. This chain connects TRBV11-2 to TRBJ1-1; the D is unclear. Looked up from germline, CDR1 is SGHAT and CDR2 is FQNNGV. Trimming removed 1 base from V and 5 bases from J, with 11 bases in between. The CDR3 is 14 amino acids. Using reference TRBV11-2 and TRBJ1-1 for the parts outside the CDR3, the full variable domain is EAGVAQSPRYKIIEKRQSVAFWCNPISGHATLYWYQQILGQGPKLLIQFQNNGVVDDSQLPKDRFSAERLKGVDSTLKIQPAKLEDSAVYLCASSLAVAGTEAFFGQGTRLTVV.

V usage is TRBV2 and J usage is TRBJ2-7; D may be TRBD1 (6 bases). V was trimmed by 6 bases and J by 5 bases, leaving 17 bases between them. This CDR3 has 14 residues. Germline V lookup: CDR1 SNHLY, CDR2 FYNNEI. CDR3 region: CASSLQGLSHEQYF. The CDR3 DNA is TGTGCCAGCAGCCTACAGGGCCTATCGCACGAGCAGTACTTC.

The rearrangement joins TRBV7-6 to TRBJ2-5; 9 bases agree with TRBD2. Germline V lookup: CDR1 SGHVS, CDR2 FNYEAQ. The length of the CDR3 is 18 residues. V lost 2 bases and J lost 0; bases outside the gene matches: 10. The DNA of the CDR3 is TGTGCCAGCAGCTTAAGGGGCGGGGGGGCGCCTTACCAAGAGACCCAGTACTTC. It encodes CASSLRGGGAPYQETQYF.

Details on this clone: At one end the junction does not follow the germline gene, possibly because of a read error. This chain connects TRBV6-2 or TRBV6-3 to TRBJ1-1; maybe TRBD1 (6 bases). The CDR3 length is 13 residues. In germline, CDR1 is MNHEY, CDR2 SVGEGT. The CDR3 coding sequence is TGTGCCGGCAGTTATCGGGGGGCTCCTGAAGCTTTCTTT. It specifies CAGSYRGAPEAFF.

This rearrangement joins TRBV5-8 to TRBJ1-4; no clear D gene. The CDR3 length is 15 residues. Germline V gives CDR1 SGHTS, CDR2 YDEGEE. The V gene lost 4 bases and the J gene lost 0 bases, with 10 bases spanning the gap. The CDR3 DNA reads TGTGCCAGCAGCCCCGGAGGGACAACTAATGAAAAACTGTTTTTT. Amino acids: CASSPGGTTNEKLFF.

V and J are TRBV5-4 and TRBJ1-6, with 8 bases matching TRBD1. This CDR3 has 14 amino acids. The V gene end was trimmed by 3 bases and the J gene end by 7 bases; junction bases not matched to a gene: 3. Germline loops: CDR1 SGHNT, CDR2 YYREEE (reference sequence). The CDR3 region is CASSSGQANSPLHF. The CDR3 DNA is TGTGCCAGCAGCTCGGGACAGGCCAATTCACCCCTCCACTTT.

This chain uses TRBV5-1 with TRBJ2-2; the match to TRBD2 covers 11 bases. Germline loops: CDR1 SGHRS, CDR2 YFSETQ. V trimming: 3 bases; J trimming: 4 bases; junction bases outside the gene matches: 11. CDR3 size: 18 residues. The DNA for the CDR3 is TGCGCCAGCAGCTCCCGGGTAGCGGGGGGGCCGGGCACCGGGGAGCTGTTTTTT. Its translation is CASSSRVAGGPGTGELFF.

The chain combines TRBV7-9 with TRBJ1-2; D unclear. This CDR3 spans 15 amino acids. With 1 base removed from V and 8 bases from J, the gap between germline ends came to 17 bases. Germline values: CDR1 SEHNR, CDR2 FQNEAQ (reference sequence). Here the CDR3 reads CASSLDWVNSGGYTF. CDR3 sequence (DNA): TGTGCCAGCAGCTTAGACTGGGTTAATTCTGGCGGCTACACCTTC.

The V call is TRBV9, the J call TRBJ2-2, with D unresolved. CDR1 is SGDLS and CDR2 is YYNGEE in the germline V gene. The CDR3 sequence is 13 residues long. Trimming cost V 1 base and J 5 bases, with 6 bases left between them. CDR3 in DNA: TGTGCCAGCAGCGTAACCGGGACCGGGGAGCTGTTTTTT. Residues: CASSVTGTGELFF. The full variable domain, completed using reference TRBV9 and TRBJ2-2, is DSGVTQTPKHLITATGQRVTLRCSPRSGDLSVYWYQQSLDQGLQFLIQYYNGEERAKGNILERFSAQQFPDLHSELNLSSLELGDSALYFCASSVTGTGELFFGEGSRLTVL.

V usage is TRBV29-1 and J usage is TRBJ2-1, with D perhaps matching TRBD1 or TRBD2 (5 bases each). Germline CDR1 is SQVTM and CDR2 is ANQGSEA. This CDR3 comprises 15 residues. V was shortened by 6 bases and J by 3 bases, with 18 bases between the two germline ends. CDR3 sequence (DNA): TGCAGCGTGGGCGCCGGGGACGGGGACTACAATGAGCAGTTCTTC. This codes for CSVGAGDGDYNEQFF.

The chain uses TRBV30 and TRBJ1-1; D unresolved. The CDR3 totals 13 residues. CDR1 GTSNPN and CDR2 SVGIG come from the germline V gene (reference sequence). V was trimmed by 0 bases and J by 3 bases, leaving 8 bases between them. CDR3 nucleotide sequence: TGTGCCTGGAGTGTAGCAGTTGACACTGAAGCTTTCTTT. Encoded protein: CAWSVAVDTEAFF.

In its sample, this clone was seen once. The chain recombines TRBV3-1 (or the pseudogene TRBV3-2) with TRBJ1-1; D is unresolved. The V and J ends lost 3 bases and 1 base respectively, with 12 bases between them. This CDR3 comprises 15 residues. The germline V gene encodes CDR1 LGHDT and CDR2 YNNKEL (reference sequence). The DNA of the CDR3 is TGTGCCAGCAGCCAGGAATTAACAGCGAACACTGAAGCTTTCTTT. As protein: CASSQELTANTEAFF.

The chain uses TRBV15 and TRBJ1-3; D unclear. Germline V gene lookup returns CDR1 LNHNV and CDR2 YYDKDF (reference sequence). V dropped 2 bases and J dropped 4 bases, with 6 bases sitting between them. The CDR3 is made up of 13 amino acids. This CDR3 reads CATSRLGGNTIYF. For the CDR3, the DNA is TGTGCCACCAGCAGACTCGGAGGAAACACCATATATTTT. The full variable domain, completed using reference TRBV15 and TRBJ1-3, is DAMVIQNPRYQVTQFGKPVTLSCSQTLNHNVMYWYQQKSSQAPKLLFHYYDKDFNNEADTPDNFQSRRPNTSFCFLDIRSPGLGDTAMYLCATSRLGGNTIYFGEGSWLTVV.

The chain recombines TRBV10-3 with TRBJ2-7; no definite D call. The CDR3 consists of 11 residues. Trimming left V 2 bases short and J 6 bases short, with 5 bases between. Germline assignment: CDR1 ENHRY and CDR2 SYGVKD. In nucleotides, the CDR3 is TGTGCCATCAGTGAGGCCGGCGAGCAGTACTTC. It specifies CAISEAGEQYF.

CDR3 residues: CASSLAYKRADGGPGSYNEQFF. CDR3 DNA: TGCGCCAGCAGCTTGGCCTATAAGAGGGCTGACGGGGGGCCGGGGTCCTACAATGAGCAGTTCTTC. The chain combines TRBV5-1 with TRBJ2-1, with D possibly TRBD2 on 7 matching bases. V dropped 0 bases and J dropped 1 base, with 29 bases sitting between them. CDR1 SGHRS and CDR2 YFSETQ come from the germline V gene. The CDR3 contains 22 residues.

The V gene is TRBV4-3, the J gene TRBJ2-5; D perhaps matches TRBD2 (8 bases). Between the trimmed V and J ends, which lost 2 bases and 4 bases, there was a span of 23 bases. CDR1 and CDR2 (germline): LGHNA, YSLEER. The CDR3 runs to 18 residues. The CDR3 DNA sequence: TGCGCCAGCAGCCAAAACAGCGGACTAGCAGGGGGGGGAGAGACCCAGTACTTC. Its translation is CASSQNSGLAGGGETQYF.

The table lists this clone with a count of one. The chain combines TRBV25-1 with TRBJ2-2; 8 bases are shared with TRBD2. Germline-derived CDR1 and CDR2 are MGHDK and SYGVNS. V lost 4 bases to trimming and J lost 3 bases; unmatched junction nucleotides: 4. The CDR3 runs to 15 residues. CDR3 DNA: TGTGCCAGCAGTGCGGGGGGGCGCGACACCGGGGAGCTGTTTTTT. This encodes CASSAGGRDTGELFF.

The CDR3 coding sequence is TGTGCCAGCAGCGTAGGTCCGCCGGATACGCAGTATTTT. It translates to CASSVGPPDTQYF. V usage is TRBV9 and J usage is TRBJ2-3, with D hard to call. Germline values: CDR1 SGDLS, CDR2 YYNGEE. V lost 0 bases to trimming and J lost 6 bases, with 8 bases between them. The CDR3 runs to 13 residues.

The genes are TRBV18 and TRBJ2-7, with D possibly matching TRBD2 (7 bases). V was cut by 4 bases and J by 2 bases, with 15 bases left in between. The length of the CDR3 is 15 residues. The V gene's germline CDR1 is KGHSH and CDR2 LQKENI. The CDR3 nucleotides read TGTGCCAGCTCACAAGGCATCGGGGGGCCCTACGAGCAGTACTTC. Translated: CASSQGIGGPYEQYF.